This TCR beta chain was recorded in a study of control samples from healthy donors and cancer patients (TCRdb year 2020). Library preparation employed the immunoSEQ multiplex PCR assay. As stored in TCRdb, this immuneACCESS dataset retains in-frame rearrangements with V and J assigned. A fraction of the clones does not appear; measured against another copy, unresolved V genes explain less than half of the discrepancy, and the remainder lacks a known reason. The sample yields under 100,000 clones; about nine tenths were counted once. The ten largest clones represent about 15% of the sample. Measured from the cysteine to the phenylalanine, the CDR3 is 13 residues long. Only the CDR3 DNA is retained, 39 bases long and in frame from the first base. CDR1 and CDR2, looked up from the germline V gene (reference sequence), are LNHDA and SQIVND. The V and J ends are trimmed by 8 bases and 3 bases, leaving 13 bases between them.

Note on this clone: Which antigen it targets is not known. Per-nucleotide qualities are absent, and no much larger clonotype sits a single base away.

This clonotype was obtained from a woman aged 65 to 85 in good health. The chain employs TRBV19 and TRBJ1-1; no D gene call is confident. Sequenced sample: blood. The DNA sequence follows: TGTGCCAGTGGTCAAGGGTGGCACACTGAAGCTTTCTTT. This sequence encodes CASGQGWHTEAFF.